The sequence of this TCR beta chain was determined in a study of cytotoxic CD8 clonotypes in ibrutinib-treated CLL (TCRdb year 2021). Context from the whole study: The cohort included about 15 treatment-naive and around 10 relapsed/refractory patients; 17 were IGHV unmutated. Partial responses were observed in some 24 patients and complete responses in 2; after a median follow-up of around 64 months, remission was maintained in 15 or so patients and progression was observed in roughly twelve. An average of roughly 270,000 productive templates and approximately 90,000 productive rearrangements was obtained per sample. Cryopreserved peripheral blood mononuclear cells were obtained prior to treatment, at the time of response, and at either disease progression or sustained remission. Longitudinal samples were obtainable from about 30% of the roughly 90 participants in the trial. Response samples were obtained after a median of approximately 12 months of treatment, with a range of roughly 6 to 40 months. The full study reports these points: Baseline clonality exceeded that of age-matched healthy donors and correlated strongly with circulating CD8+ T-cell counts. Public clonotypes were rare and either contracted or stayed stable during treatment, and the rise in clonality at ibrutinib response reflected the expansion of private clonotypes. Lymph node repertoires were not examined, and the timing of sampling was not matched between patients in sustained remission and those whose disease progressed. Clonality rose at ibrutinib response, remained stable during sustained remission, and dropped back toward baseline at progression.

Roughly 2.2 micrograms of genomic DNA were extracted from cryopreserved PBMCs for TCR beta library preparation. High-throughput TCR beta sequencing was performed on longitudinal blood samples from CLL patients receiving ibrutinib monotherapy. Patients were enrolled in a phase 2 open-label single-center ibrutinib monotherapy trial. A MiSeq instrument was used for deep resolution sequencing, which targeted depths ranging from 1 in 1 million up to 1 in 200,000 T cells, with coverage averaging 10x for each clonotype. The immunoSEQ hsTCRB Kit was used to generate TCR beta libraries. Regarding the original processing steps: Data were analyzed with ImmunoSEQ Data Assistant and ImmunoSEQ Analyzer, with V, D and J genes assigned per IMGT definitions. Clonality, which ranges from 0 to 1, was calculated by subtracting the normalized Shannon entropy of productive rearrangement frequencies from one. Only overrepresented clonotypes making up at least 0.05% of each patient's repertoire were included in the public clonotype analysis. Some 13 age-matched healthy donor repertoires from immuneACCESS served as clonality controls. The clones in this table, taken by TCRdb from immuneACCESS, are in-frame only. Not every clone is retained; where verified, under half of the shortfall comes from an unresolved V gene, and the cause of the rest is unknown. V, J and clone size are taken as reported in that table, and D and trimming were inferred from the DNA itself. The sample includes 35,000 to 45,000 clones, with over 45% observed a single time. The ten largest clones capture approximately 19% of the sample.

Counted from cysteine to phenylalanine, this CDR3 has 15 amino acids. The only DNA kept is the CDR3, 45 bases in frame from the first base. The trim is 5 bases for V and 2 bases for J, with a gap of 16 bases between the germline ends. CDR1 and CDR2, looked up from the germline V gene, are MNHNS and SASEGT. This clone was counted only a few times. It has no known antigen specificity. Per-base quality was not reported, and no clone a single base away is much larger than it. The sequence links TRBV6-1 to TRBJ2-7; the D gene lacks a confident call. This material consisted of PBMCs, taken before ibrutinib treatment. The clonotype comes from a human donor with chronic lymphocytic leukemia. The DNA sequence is TGTGCCAGCAGTAGAGCGAGTTCCTTACCCTACGAGCAGTACTTC. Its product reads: CASSRASSLPYEQYF.